This entry describes one T cell receptor beta chain. The record originates from a study of blood T cell repertoires in COVID-19. Across the whole study: Collection of acute and convalescent COVID-19 samples took place in the United States, Italy and Spain. PBMCs, B-cell-depleted T cells, or T cells were the source of the cDNA or gDNA that made up the material.

Source study methods: Amplification of reference gene primers provided the estimated nucleated cell counts. The protocol was immunoSEQ multiplex PCR, while the TCRdb copy is restricted to in-frame clones and leaves out a portion. The V and J calls and clone size come from that table; D and trimming were worked out from the DNA. Of some 80,000 clones in the sample, about nine tenths are singletons; the top ten hold 2.5% to 3.5%. Germline loops: CDR1 LGHDT, CDR2 YNNKEL (reference sequence). Trimming cost V 4 bases and J 15 bases; bases outside gene matches: 7. The CDR3 extends over 11 amino acids. The specimen was peripheral blood. This receptor was taken from a woman aged 45-60 years with active or convalescent COVID-19. The rearrangement uses TRBV3-1 (or the pseudogene TRBV3-2) and TRBJ2-3, with 7 bases aligning to TRBD1. The CDR3 bases are TGTGCCAGCAGCCTAGAGGGGGCCGTCTATTTT. Amino acids: CASSLEGAVYF.